Sequencing of this T cell receptor (beta chain) was carried out in a study of T cell responses to AZD1222 COVID-19 vaccine (dated by TCRdb to about 2021). Some background on the complete study: A total of over 230 trial participants underwent TCR sequencing, of whom roughly 210 received two doses of AZD1222 and about 26 received two doses of the MenACWY control vaccine. Trial participants were enrolled into age subgroups of 18-55, 56-69 and 70-plus years, which contained roughly 150, 30 and 60 TCR-sequenced participants, respectively.

This specimen's time point label, per the study, means: about 28 days (+/-7) after the second vaccine dose. AZD1222 recipients whose second dose came at about 4 weeks and those whose second dose came at about 12 weeks were combined into one group, since spike-specific TCR depth and breadth did not differ between the two schedules. Vaccinee samples came from UK trials COV001 and COV002, including a single-blind randomized controlled phase 2/3 trial of AZD1222 (ChAdOx1 nCoV-19) in healthy adults. For TCRbeta chain sequencing, PBMC samples were collected from trial participants at day 0 and at day 28 after the second dose. What the study reported, not specific to this receptor: Conclusions about previously exposed vaccinees are limited, since just six or seven AZD1222 recipients were seropositive for SARS-CoV-2 at baseline. After two AZD1222 doses, both the breadth and the depth of spike-specific TCRs were significantly higher than at day 0 and than in MenACWY recipients. Participants were mostly white British, with more females than males. The authors suggested clonal diversity may have been underestimated. CD4 TCRs associated with the vaccine covered the entire spike protein, and the dominant responses were in regions 160-218 and 743-854. Because no day 14 peak-response samples were available, repertoires were characterized only after the peak T cell response. In the small 56-69-year group, the increase in depth fell short of significance, most likely because of low power. Reportedly, almost half of the unique spike-specific TCRs recognized epitopes lying outside the regions that are mutated in the B.1.351 and B.1.1.7 variants.

The CDR3 regions of human TCRbeta chains were subjected to immunosequencing. As for how the authors treated the data: Repertoire TCRs were matched against a reference library of SARS-CoV-2-specific TCRs generated with the MIRA antigen-specificity platform. Breadth was defined as the fraction of unique TCRs that were SARS-CoV-2-associated. Depth was defined as the fraction of total T cells that were SARS-CoV-2-associated. Using the MIRA data, every spike-specific TCR was mapped to the spike region that the TCR reacted to and assigned to either a CD4 or a CD8 class. Log10-transformed breadth and depth values were compared by one-way ANOVA with Sidak's multiple comparisons tests. TCRdb provides this immuneACCESS table in a form limited to in-frame rearrangements. Some clones are lacking; in checked studies, under half of them reflect an unresolved V gene, and why the rest are absent is not known. The V and J calls and the clone size are those of that table, but D and trimming were determined from the DNA. This sample has around 89,000 clones in its table, and approximately 90% of those were observed once. Around 5.5% of the sample goes to the ten largest clones.

The CDR3 holds 14 amino acids from the cysteine to the phenylalanine. Only the CDR3 part of the read is kept: 42 bases, read in frame from the first base. CDR1 and CDR2 were assigned from the germline V gene as SGHTS and YDEGEE. V is cut by 6 bases and J by 5 bases, and the space between the germline ends is 12 bases. For this clone: Its antigen has not been determined. The input lacks base qualities; no much larger clone sits a single base away.

This receptor was taken from an adult who received the AZD1222 COVID-19 vaccine. The rearrangement joined TRBV5-8 to TRBJ1-6; the D gene identity is not certain. The specimen was peripheral blood, collected 28 days after the second AZD1222 dose. The nucleotide sequence reads TGTGCCAGCACCATCGGGCCGAATAATTCACCCCTCCACTTT. Translated, this is CASTIGPNNSPLHF.